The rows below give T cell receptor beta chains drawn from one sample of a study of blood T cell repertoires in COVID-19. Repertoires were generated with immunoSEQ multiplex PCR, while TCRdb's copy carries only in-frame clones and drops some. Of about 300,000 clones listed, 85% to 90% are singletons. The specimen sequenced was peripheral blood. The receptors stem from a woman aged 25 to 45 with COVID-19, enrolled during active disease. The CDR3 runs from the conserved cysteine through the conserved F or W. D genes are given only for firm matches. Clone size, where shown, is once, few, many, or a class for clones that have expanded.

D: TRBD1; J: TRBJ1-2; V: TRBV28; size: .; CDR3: CASSLQGINYGYTF; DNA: TGTGCCAGCAGTCTACAGGGGATTAACTATGGCTACACCTTC
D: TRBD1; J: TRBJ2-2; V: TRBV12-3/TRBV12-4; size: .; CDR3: CASSTGAGELFF; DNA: TGTGCCAGCAGTACAGGGGCCGGGGAGCTGTTTTTT
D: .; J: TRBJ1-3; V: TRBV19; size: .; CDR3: CASSPDSYSGNTIYF; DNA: TGTGCCAGTAGCCCCGACAGCTACTCTGGAAACACCATATATTTT
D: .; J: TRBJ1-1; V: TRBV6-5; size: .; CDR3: CASRRGHLREAFF; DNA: TGTGCCAGCAGGCGGGGACACCTGCGGGAGGCTTTCTTT
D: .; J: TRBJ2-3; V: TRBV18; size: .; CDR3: CASSPRESTDTQYF; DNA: TGTGCCAGCTCACCAAGGGAGAGCACAGATACGCAGTATTTT
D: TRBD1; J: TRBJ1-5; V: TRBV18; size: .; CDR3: CASSSGQVLNQPQHF; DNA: TGTGCCAGCTCATCGGGACAGGTTCTCAATCAGCCCCAGCATTTT
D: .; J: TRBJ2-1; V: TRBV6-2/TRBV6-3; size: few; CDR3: CASSQGRGNEQFF; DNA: TGTGCCAGCAGCCAGGGGAGGGGGAATGAGCAGTTCTTC
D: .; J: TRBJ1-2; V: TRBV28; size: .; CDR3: CASSPGFSYTF; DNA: TGTGCCAGCAGCCCAGGGTTTAGCTACACCTTC
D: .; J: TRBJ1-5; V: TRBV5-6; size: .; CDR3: CASGRGNNQPQHF; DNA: TGTGCCAGCGGGAGGGGTAACAATCAGCCCCAGCATTTT
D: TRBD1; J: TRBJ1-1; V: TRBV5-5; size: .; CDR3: CASSRQGTEAFF; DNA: TGTGCCAGCAGCCGACAGGGAACTGAAGCTTTCTTT
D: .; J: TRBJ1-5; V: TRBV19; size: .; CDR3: CASTTGYQQPQHF; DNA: TGTGCCAGCACCACAGGCTACCAACAGCCCCAGCATTTT
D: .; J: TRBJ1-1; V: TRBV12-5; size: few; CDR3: CASGLALNTEAFF; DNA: TGTGCTAGTGGTTTGGCGTTGAACACTGAAGCTTTCTTT
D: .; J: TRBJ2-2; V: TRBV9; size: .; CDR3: CASGRGTGELFF; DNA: TGTGCCAGCGGTAGGGGAACCGGGGAGCTGTTTTTT
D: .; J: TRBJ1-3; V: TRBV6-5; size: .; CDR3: CASSYSWRAGNTIYF; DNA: TGTGCCAGCAGTTACTCGTGGAGGGCTGGAAACACCATATATTTT
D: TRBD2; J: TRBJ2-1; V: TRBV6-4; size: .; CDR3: CATSASSGLAAYNEQFF; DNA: TGTGCCACCTCAGCTTCTTCAGGACTAGCCGCCTACAATGAGCAGTTCTTC
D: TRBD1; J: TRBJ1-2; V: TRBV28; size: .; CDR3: CATRTSQGTGFGRGYGYTF; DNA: TGTGCCACTCGTACCTCCCAAGGGACAGGGTTCGGGAGGGGCTATGGCTACACCTTC
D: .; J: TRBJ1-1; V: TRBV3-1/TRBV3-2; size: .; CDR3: CASRKGWGSTEAFF; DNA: TGTGCCAGCAGGAAAGGCTGGGGCAGCACTGAAGCTTTCTTT
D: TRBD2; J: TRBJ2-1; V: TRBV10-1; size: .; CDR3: CASSEASGGTEQFF; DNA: TGCGCCAGCAGTGAGGCTAGCGGGGGGACCGAGCAGTTCTTC
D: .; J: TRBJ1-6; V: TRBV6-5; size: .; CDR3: CASSYEGGSPLHF; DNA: TGTGCCAGCAGTTACGAGGGAGGATCACCCCTCCACTTT
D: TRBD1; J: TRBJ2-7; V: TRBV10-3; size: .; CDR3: CAISRDRSSYEQYF; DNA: TGTGCCATCAGTAGGGACAGGAGCTCCTACGAGCAGTACTTC
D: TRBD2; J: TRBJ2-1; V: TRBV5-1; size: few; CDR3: CASSEWGVLAGDYNEQFF; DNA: TGCGCCAGCAGCGAGTGGGGTGTCTTAGCGGGGGACTACAATGAGCAGTTCTTC
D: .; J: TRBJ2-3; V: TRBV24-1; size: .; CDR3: CATSSGWADTQYF; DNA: TGTGCCACTTCTTCGGGGTGGGCAGATACGCAGTATTTT
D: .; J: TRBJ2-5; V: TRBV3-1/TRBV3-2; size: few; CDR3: CASSSYPSQGAQETQYF; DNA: TGTGCCAGCAGCTCCTACCCATCCCAAGGGGCTCAAGAGACCCAGTACTTC
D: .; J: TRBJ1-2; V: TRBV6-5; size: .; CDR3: CASSYSGGGYGYTF; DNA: TGTGCCAGCAGTTACTCAGGGGGGGGCTATGGCTACACCTTC
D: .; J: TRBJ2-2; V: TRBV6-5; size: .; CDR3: CASSPWGLLAGELFF; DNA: TGTGCCAGCAGCCCGTGGGGACTTCTCGCCGGGGAGCTGTTTTTT
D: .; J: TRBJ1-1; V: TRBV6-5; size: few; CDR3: CASSYMPSVEAFF; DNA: TGTGCCAGCAGTTACATGCCCTCGGTGGAAGCTTTCTTT
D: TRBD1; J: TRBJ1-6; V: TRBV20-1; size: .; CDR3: CSASRTGPLSYNSPLHF; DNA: TGCAGTGCTAGTCGGACAGGGCCTCTTTCGTATAATTCACCCCTCCACTTT
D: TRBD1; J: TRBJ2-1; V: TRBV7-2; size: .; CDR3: CASSPEGAVTREQFF; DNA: TGTGCCAGCAGCCCAGAGGGGGCGGTCACTCGGGAGCAGTTCTTC
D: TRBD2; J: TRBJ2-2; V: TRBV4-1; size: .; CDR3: CASSQDVRGAIWSGELFF; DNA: TGCGCCAGCAGCCAAGACGTGCGGGGGGCCATCTGGTCCGGGGAGCTGTTTTTT
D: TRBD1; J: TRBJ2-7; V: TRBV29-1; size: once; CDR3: CSVETGDGRYEQYF; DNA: TGCAGCGTTGAAACAGGGGACGGCCGCTACGAGCAGTACTTC
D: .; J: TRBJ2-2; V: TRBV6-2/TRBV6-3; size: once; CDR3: CASSSDSFTGELFF; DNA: TGTGCCAGCAGTTCTGACAGCTTCACCGGGGAGCTGTTTTTT
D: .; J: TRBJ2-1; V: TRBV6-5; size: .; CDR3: CASRQGRSYNEQFF; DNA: TGTGCCAGCAGGCAGGGTAGATCCTACAATGAGCAGTTCTTC
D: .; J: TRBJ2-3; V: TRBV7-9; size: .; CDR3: CASNTGLRNVDTQYF; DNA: TGTGCCAGCAACACCGGACTGAGGAATGTGGATACGCAGTATTTT
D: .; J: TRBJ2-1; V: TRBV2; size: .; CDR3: CASSEEFLPGNEQFF; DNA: TGTGCCAGCAGTGAAGAATTCCTTCCAGGTAATGAGCAGTTCTTC
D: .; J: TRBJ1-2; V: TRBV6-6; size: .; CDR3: CASSYSPTANYGYTF; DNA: TGTGCCAGCAGTTACTCCCCTACAGCTAACTATGGCTACACCTTC